The 15 T cell receptor beta chains below come from one sample, sequenced in a study of T cells in women clearing cervical HPV infection (dated by TCRdb to the late 2010s). Receptors were amplified or captured by the immunoSEQ multiplex PCR assay. Sourced from immuneACCESS, this table was stored by TCRdb with only in-frame sequences that have V and J called. A share of the clones is absent; for the studies checked, an unresolved V gene accounts for under half, and the remainder has no known explanation. The sample table holds some 40,000 clones. Under 8% of the sample lies in the top ten. Sequenced sample: blood buffy coat. The receptors stem from a woman between 18 and 75 years old with a cervical HPV16 infection that either progressed to CIN3+ or cleared (not recorded which).

Remarks on this clone: Read coverage stops 3 residues before the CDR3 terminus; the germline J gene supplies the remainder. The chain couples TRBV29-1 to TRBJ1-1; TRBD1 matches 8 bases. The CDR3 is 14 amino acids. The J segment lost 5 bases and the V segment lost 5 bases, leaving 10 bases of the junction unmatched. CDR1 and CDR2 (germline): SQVTM, ANQGSEA. The covered CDR3 bases are TGCAGCGTTCTTCCAGGGGGCAGGGGGACTGAA. It translates to CSVLPGGRGTE. The complete CDR3 reads CSVLPGGRGTEAFF.

For this clone: The CDR3 end lies 3 residues beyond the end of the read and is filled in from the germline J gene. The chain employs TRBV19 and TRBJ1-2, with D possibly being TRBD1 (6 bases). Looked up from germline, CDR1 is LNHDA and CDR2 is SQIVND (reference sequence). The CDR3 consists of 15 residues. The CDR3 loop reads CASQARTAPNHDYTF. The sequenced CDR3 bases are TGTGCCAGCCAAGCCCGGACAGCCCCTAACCACGAC.

In the case of this clone: The read ends 3 residues before the CDR3 terminus; that terminus is restored from the germline J gene. The chain is built from TRBV19 and TRBJ2-3; D possibly corresponds to TRBD1 (5 bases). The CDR3 has 15 amino acids. Germline V gives CDR1 LNHDA, CDR2 SQIVND (reference sequence). Trimming removed 4 bases from V and 0 bases from J, with 11 bases in between. CDR3 bases read: TGTGCCAGTAGTAGGGGCACTCTAAGCACAGATACG. Translated: CASSRGTLSTDT. The full-length CDR3 reads as CASSRGTLSTDTQYF.

About this clone itself: The CDR3 extends 3 residues past the end of the read, so its final part is completed from the germline J gene. The chain couples TRBV12-5 to TRBJ2-1; D is unclear. The CDR3 runs to 12 residues. Germline CDR1 reads LGHNT; CDR2 reads FRNRAP. V was trimmed by 0 bases and J by 8 bases, leaving 5 bases between them. CDR3 in amino acids: CASGLVAYEQFF. CDR3 DNA (partial): TGTGCTAGTGGTTTGGTAGCCTATGAG.

Worth noting for this clone: With the read ending 3 residues before the CDR3 end, the germline J gene is used to fill in that end. The J gene is TRBJ2-3, the V gene TRBV4-2, with unresolved D. CDR1 and CDR2 (germline): LGHNA, YNFKEQ. The CDR3 has 12 residues. V shed 2 bases and J shed 4 bases, with 4 bases lying between them. The CDR3 DNA, read in part, is TGTGCCAGCAGCCAAACAGCAGATACG. Its protein is CASSQTADT. The CDR3 in full is CASSQTADTQYF.

Points on this clone: The read ends 3 residues early relative to the CDR3; the germline J gene fills the gap. J is TRBJ1-1 and V is TRBV28; D perhaps matches TRBD1 (5 bases). The CDR3 consists of 13 residues. Germline CDR1 reads MDHEN; CDR2 reads SYDVKM. V was clipped by 2 bases and J by 2 bases, with 6 bases between them. The part of the CDR3 DNA that was read is TGTGCCAGCAGTTTACAGGGAAACACTGAA. This gives the protein CASSLQGNTE. The complete CDR3 protein is CASSLQGNTEAFF.

Notes on this clone: Sequencing ends 3 residues short of the CDR3 end; the germline J gene provides the rest. The chain uses TRBV7-6 and TRBJ2-3, with 9 bases matching TRBD2. Germline CDR1 reads SGHVS; CDR2 reads FNYEAQ. V lost 5 bases and J lost 2; bases outside the gene matches: 8. The CDR3 is 16 amino acids. The CDR3 sequence: CASSILAGSSTDTQYF. CDR3 DNA (partial): TGTGCCAGCAGCATCCTAGCGGGGAGTTCCACAGATACG.

Comments on this clone: The missing CDR3 end, 3 residues past where the read stops, is filled in from the germline J gene. V gene TRBV5-6 combines with J gene TRBJ2-3, with unresolved D. The germline V gene encodes CDR1 SGHDT and CDR2 YYEEEE. This CDR3 is built from 15 residues. The V gene lost 0 bases and the J gene lost 0 bases, with 8 bases spanning the gap. The sequenced part of the CDR3 DNA is TGTGCCAGCAGCTTGGGGGCAACTAGCACAGATACG. Its protein is CASSLGATSTDT. The complete CDR3 protein is CASSLGATSTDTQYF.

Concerning this clone itself: Compared with germline, one end of the junction differs, possibly owing to a read error. The read gets to within 3 residues of the CDR3 end, and the germline J gene fills in the rest. Within the sample, other DNA sequences also encode this same CDR3. The chain has TRBV5-1 and TRBJ1-3; no clear D. This CDR3 region has 14 residues. Looked up from germline, CDR1 is SGHRS and CDR2 is YFSETQ. CDR3 bases read: TGCGCCAGCAGCTTGGGTAGCTCTGGAAACACA. Translated: CASSLGSSGNT. The whole CDR3 protein is CASSLGSSGNTIYF.

A note on this clone: Sequencing ends 3 residues short of the CDR3 end; the germline J gene provides the rest. The gene calls are TRBV7-9 and TRBJ1-4, with TRBD1 matching over 7 bases. Germline V CDR1 and CDR2: SEHNR, FQNEAQ (reference sequence). Unmatched junction bases numbered 11, after V lost 5 bases and J lost 8 bases. The CDR3 has 15 residues. Partial CDR3 DNA: TGTGCCAGCAGCCCACGACAGGGTATAAGGGAAAAA. Translated: CASSPRQGIREK. The whole CDR3 is CASSPRQGIREKLFF.

Regarding this clone: The sequence runs out 3 residues before the end of the CDR3; the remainder is reconstructed from the germline J gene. The V gene is TRBV20-1, the J gene TRBJ2-1; 10 bases are shared with TRBD1. The J segment lost 5 bases and the V segment lost 3 bases, leaving 1 base of the junction unmatched. The CDR3 totals 13 residues. The germline V gene encodes CDR1 DFQATT and CDR2 SNEGSKA (reference sequence). The sequenced part of the CDR3 DNA is TGCAGTGCTAGGACAGGGGGCAACAATGAG. Protein: CSARTGGNNE. The whole CDR3 sequence is CSARTGGNNEQFF.

Notes on this clone: The read falls 3 residues short of the CDR3 end, and the missing part is taken from the germline J gene. The chain joins TRBV18 to TRBJ2-7, with TRBD1 matching 7 bases. The V segment lost 6 bases and the J segment 1 base; nucleotides outside the gene matches: 6. The CDR3 is made up of 14 amino acids. Germline V CDR1 and CDR2: KGHSH, LQKENI. Here the CDR3 reads CASSQSDRSYEQYF. CDR3 bases read: TGTGCCAGCTCCCAATCGGACAGGTCCTACGAG.

About this clone: The read gets to within 3 residues of the CDR3 end, and the germline J gene fills in the rest. The chain recombines TRBV7-6 with TRBJ2-1; 9 positions match TRBD2. The V and J ends lost 4 bases and 7 bases, in that order; junction bases with no gene match: 8. The CDR3 extends over 15 amino acids. The germline V gene encodes CDR1 SGHVS and CDR2 FNYEAQ. CDR3 DNA (partial): TGTGCCAGCAGCTCTAGCGGGACTTTTTTTAATGAG. Protein sequence: CASSSSGTFFNE. The full-length CDR3 reads as CASSSSGTFFNEQFF.

Notes on this clone: The sequence runs out 3 residues before the end of the CDR3; the remainder is reconstructed from the germline J gene. The chain has TRBV10-3 and TRBJ2-1, with a tentative D call TRBD2 (6 bases). Trimming cost V 1 base and J 4 bases, with 14 bases left between them. The CDR3 extends over 16 amino acids. Germline assignment: CDR1 ENHRY and CDR2 SYGVKD. CDR3 DNA (partial): TGTGCCATCAGTGAGTTTGGGGACTCATTATACAATGAG. Its protein product is CAISEFGDSLYNE. The full CDR3 reads CAISEFGDSLYNEQFF.

Note on this clone: The read comes to an end 3 residues before the CDR3 does, leaving the germline J gene to fill in the end. This sequence joins TRBV19 and TRBJ2-5; 7 bases match TRBD1. Per the germline V gene, CDR1 is LNHDA and CDR2 is SQIVND (reference sequence). The CDR3 has 15 residues. The ends lost 4 bases at V and 2 bases at J; junction bases unmatched: 7. The CDR3 protein is CASSSIGTDQETQYF. The DNA read from the CDR3 is TGTGCCAGTAGTAGCATCGGGACAGATCAAGAGACC.